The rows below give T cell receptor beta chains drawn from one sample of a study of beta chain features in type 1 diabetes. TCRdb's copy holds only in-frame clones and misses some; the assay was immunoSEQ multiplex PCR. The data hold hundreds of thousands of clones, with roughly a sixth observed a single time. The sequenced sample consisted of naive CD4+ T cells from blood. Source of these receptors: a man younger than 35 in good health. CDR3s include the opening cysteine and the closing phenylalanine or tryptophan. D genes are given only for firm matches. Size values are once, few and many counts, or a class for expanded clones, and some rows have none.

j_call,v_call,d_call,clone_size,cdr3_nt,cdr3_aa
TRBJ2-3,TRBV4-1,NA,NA,TGCGCCAGCAGCCTTGGGACGATCACAGATACGCAGTATTTT,CASSLGTITDTQYF
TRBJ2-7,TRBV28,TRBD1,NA,TGTGCCAGCAGTTCCTCCGGACAGGGGTGGTACTTC,CASSSSGQGWYF
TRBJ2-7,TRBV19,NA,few,TGTGCCAGTAGTATTCCGGGTGGTAACTACGAGCAGTACTTC,CASSIPGGNYEQYF
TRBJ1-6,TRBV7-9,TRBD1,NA,TGTGCCAGCAGCTTTGCACAGGGGCCGGGGTCACCCCTCCACTTT,CASSFAQGPGSPLHF
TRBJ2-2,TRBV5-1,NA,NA,TGCGCCAGCAGCTTGGGACAGAACACCGGGGAGCTGTTTTTT,CASSLGQNTGELFF
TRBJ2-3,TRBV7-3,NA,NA,TGTGCCAGCAGCTTAATCGGAGATACGCAGTATTTT,CASSLIGDTQYF
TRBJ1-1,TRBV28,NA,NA,TGTGCCAGCAGTTTAGGGGGACAAAACGGCTTCTTT,CASSLGGQNGFF
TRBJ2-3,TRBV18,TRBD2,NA,TGTGCCAGCTCACCGTCTCTCTCCGGGAGGTACACAGATACGCAGTATTTT,CASSPSLSGRYTDTQYF
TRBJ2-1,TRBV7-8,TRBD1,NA,TGTGCCAGCAGCCGACGACAGGGGCGACCAAACAATGAGCAGTTCTTC,CASSRRQGRPNNEQFF
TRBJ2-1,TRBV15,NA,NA,TGTGCCACCAGCAGAGTGTCACGGGGCTCCTACAATGAGCAGTTCTTC,CATSRVSRGSYNEQFF
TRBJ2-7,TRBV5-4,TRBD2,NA,TGTGCCAGCAGCTGGGAGGGGACTAGCGAGCAGTACTTC,CASSWEGTSEQYF
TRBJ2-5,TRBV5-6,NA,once,TGTGCCAGCAGCTTGCTTGGCGAGACCCAGTACTTC,CASSLLGETQYF
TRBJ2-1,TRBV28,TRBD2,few,TGTGCCAGCAGTTCTATAGCGGGAGGCTACAATGAGCAGTTCTTC,CASSSIAGGYNEQFF
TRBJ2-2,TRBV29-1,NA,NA,TGCAGCGTTAGCAGGGACACCGGGGAGCTGTTTTTT,CSVSRDTGELFF
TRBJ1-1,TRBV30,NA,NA,TGTGCCTGGAGTGTACCGGGACGGATGAACACTGAAGCTTTCTTT,CAWSVPGRMNTEAFF
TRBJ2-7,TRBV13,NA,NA,TGTGCCAGCAGCTTCAGTCCGGGGCTCCCCTACGAGCAGTACTTC,CASSFSPGLPYEQYF
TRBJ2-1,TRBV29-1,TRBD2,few,TGCAGCACAGTTGTGGCTAGCGGCTACAATGAGCAGTTCTTC,CSTVVASGYNEQFF
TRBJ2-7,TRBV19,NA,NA,TGTGCCAGTAGTATTGAAGGTTCAGACGTGCAGTACTTC,CASSIEGSDVQYF
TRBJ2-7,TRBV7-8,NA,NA,TGTGCCAGCAGCTCCTTCGACAGAGCTGGCTACGAGCAGTACTTC,CASSSFDRAGYEQYF
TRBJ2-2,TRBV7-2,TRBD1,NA,TGTGCCAGCAGCTTACCCGGACAGGCCAGGGAGCTGTTTTTT,CASSLPGQARELFF
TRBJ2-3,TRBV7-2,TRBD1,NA,TGTGCCAGCAGCTCGGACAGGGGGCGCTCCGGGAACACAGATACGCAGTATTTT,CASSSDRGRSGNTDTQYF
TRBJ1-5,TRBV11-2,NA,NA,TGTGCCAGCAGCTTAAGTGCAGGGGCTCAGCCCCAGCATTTT,CASSLSAGAQPQHF
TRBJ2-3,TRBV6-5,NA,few,TGTGCCAGCAGTTACGGGCCTAGCACAGATACGCAGTATTTT,CASSYGPSTDTQYF
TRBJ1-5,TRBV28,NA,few,TGTTCTTCTGGACCCCAGCATTTT,CSSGPQHF
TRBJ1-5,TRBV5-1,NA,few,TGCGCCAGCAGCTTGGGTGGGTACAGCAATCAGCCCCAGCATTTT,CASSLGGYSNQPQHF
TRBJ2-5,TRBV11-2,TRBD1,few,TGTGCCAGCAGCTTAGACAGGGGGTTTGAGACCCAGTACTTC,CASSLDRGFETQYF
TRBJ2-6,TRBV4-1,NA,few,TGCGCCAGCAGGTCTAATGTACTGGGGGGCGGAGGCTCTGGGGCCAACGTCCTGACTTTC,CASRSNVLGGGGSGANVLTF
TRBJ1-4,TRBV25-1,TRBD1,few,TGTGCCAGCATGGACAGGGTACGTGAAAAACTGTTTTTT,CASMDRVREKLFF
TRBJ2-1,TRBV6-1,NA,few,TGTGCCAGCATCGAGGGCTCCTACAATGAGCAGTTCTTC,CASIEGSYNEQFF
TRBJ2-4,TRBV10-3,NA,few,TGTGCCATCAGTGATCCGGGTCGGGGCAAAAACATTCAGTACTTC,CAISDPGRGKNIQYF
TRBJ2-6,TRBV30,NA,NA,TGTGCCTGGAGTGACTCATTTGGGTCGGCTGGGGCCAACGTCCTGACTTTC,CAWSDSFGSAGANVLTF
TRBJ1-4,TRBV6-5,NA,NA,TGTGCCAGCAGGACCTCAGCTGAAAAACTGTTTTTT,CASRTSAEKLFF
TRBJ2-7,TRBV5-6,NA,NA,TGTGCCAGCAGCCCCAGACTAGTCACGGACTACGAGCAGTACTTC,CASSPRLVTDYEQYF
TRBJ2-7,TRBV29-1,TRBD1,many,TGCAGCGGCCGGGACAGGGGCTACGAGCAGTACTTC,CSGRDRGYEQYF
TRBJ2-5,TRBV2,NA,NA,TGTGCCAGCAGTGAGTTCGGAACCCCTCGGAAGACCCAGTACTTC,CASSEFGTPRKTQYF
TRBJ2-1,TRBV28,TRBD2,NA,TGTGCCAGCAGTTCAGGGACTAGCGGGTCCTACAATGAGCAGTTCTTC,CASSSGTSGSYNEQFF
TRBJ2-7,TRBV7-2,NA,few,TGTGCCAGCACCTCCCCCCAGACATTCAAGCAGTACTTC,CASTSPQTFKQYF
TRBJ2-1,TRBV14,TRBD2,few,TGTGCCAGCAGCCAGCCGATTGGGGCGGGAGGGCCTAAAAATGAGCAGTTCTTC,CASSQPIGAGGPKNEQFF
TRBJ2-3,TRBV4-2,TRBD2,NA,TGTGCCAGCACGGGGGGGCCGGACCCCCCAGATACGCAGTATTTT,CASTGGPDPPDTQYF
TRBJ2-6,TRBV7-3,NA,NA,TGTGCCAGCAGCCTGTCCGCAGGGGCTGGGGCCAACGTCCTGACTTTC,CASSLSAGAGANVLTF
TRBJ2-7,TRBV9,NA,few,TGTGCCAGCAGCTCCATGGGGGTCGGCTACGAGCAGTACTTC,CASSSMGVGYEQYF
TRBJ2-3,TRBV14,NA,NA,TGTGCCAGCAGCCAAGTTGTGGATTTTGGGGATACGCAGTATTTT,CASSQVVDFGDTQYF